This TCR beta chain comes out of a study of human T cells and chemical hapten exposure. TCRdb redid the calling of the RACE reads with MiXCR, one entry per CDR3 protein. The repertoire holds under 150,000 distinct CDR3 sequences, with about 12% as singletons. Germline V gives CDR1 SGHRS, CDR2 YFSETQ. The CDR3 extends over 16 amino acids. Deletions cut 0 bases from V and 8 bases from J, with 18 bases between. This clonotype appeared a few times. Time point given: patch test 1, 2 weeks after DPC sensitization. Treatment: therapeutic diphenylcyclopropenone sensitization with weekly scalp DPC. The chain carries TRBV5-1 and TRBJ2-1; D might be TRBD2 (5 bases). The source is a woman between 45 and 60 years old with alopecia areata. Some clones in this sample may be carry-over from other donors' samples. The sequences come from whole blood, collected in connection with sensitization to the hapten diphenylcyclopropenone (DPC). CDR3 DNA sequence: TGCGCCAGCAGCTTGGGGCGGGTCCAGGTTGGGGATGAGCAGTTCTTC. Translated: CASSLGRVQVGDEQFF.